One sample yielded the 10 T cell receptor beta chains listed below, sequenced in a study of T cell repertoires in cytomegalovirus infection. Via MiXCR, TCRdb re-called the reads, giving one row per CDR3 protein. Of over 300,000 distinct CDR3 sequences in the sample, around a sixth were seen once. Material for sequencing was PBMCs. The receptors stem from a human donor in good health (CMV status not recorded). Some clones in this sample may be carry-over from other donors' samples.

This clonotype was seen a handful of times. This sequence joins TRBV7-6 and TRBJ2-5, with 12 bases fitting TRBD2. The V segment lost 0 bases and the J segment 5 bases; nucleotides outside the gene matches: 7. The V gene's germline CDR1 is SGHVS and CDR2 FNYEAQ. The CDR3 contains 17 residues. The CDR3 here is CASSLAASGGAQETQYF. The CDR3 bases are TGTGCCAGCAGCTTAGCGGCTAGCGGGGGGGCCCAGGAGACCCAGTACTTC.

This chain connects TRBV5-8 to TRBJ1-6, with D unresolved. Germline lookup yields CDR1 SGHTS and CDR2 YDEGEE. V was cut by 0 bases and J by 8 bases, with 15 bases left in between. This CDR3 is 16 amino acids long. The CDR3 sequence: CASSLGGREYYSPLHF. The CDR3 DNA follows: TGTGCCAGCAGCTTGGGGGGAAGAGAATACTATTCACCCCTCCACTTT.

The chain has TRBV4-2 and TRBJ2-1; tentatively, D is TRBD2 (6 bases). The CDR3 is 16 amino acids. Looked up from germline, CDR1 is LGHNA and CDR2 is YNFKEQ. Trimming stripped 3 bases from V and 8 bases from J, with 20 bases between. As DNA, the CDR3 is TGTGCCAGCAGCCAGGATATAAGCGGGCGGGGCTATGAGCAGTTCTTC. It is translated as CASSQDISGRGYEQFF.

The sample holds many counts of this clonotype. This chain joins TRBV20-1 and TRBJ2-5; 9 bases match TRBD2. Germline CDR1 and CDR2: DFQATT and SNEGSKA (reference sequence). The length of the CDR3 is 15 residues. Germline trimming cut 2 bases from V and 3 bases from J; bases unmatched to any gene: 7. The CDR3 DNA sequence: TGCAGTGCTAGACTTTCGGCTAGCGGGGAAGAGACCCAGTACTTC. Translated, it gives CSARLSASGEETQYF.

This clonotype was observed at least ten times. The chain recombines TRBV11-2 with TRBJ2-7, with D hard to call. This CDR3 spans 17 amino acids. Germline loops: CDR1 SGHAT, CDR2 FQNNGV. V lost 0 bases to trimming and J lost 0 bases, with 15 bases between them. As DNA, the CDR3 is TGTGCCAGCAGCTTAGATATCTGGCAGGCCAGCTCCTACGAGCAGTACTTC. Its translation is CASSLDIWQASSYEQYF. The full variable domain, in which reference TRBV11-2 and TRBJ2-7 provide the parts outside the CDR3, is EAGVAQSPRYKIIEKRQSVAFWCNPISGHATLYWYQQILGQGPKLLIQFQNNGVVDDSQLPKDRFSAERLKGVDSTLKIQPAKLEDSAVYLCASSLDIWQASSYEQYFGPGTRLTVT.

The chain joins TRBV5-1 to TRBJ2-3; D uncertain. V was cut by 2 bases and J by 6 bases, with 13 bases left in between. Germline CDR1 is SGHRS and CDR2 is YFSETQ. The CDR3 is made up of 14 amino acids. CDR3 DNA: TGCGCCAGCAGCTTACGAGACCGTGGGGATACGCAGTATTTT. It encodes CASSLRDRGDTQYF. Together with reference TRBV5-1 and TRBJ2-3, the CDR3 gives the full variable domain: KAGVTQTPRYLIKTRGQQVTLSCSPISGHRSVSWYQQTPGQGLQFLFEYFSETQRNKGNFPGRFSGRQFSNSRSEMNVSTLELGDSALYLCASSLRDRGDTQYFGPGTRLTVL.

The chain has TRBV10-3 and TRBJ1-1, with TRBD1 matching over 8 bases. This CDR3 spans 13 amino acids. Germline V gene lookup returns CDR1 ENHRY and CDR2 SYGVKD. Germline trimming cut 11 bases from V and 3 bases from J; bases unmatched to any gene: 8. The chain's CDR3 is CAAQGAGDTEAFF. In DNA form, the CDR3 reads TGTGCCGCCCAGGGGGCAGGGGACACTGAAGCTTTCTTT.

This clonotype was detected many times. This chain uses TRBV12-3 or TRBV12-4 with TRBJ1-2; D is unclear. The V end lost 8 bases, the J end lost 7 bases, and 11 bases lay between the germline ends. The CDR3 has 11 amino acids. CDR3 residues: CASSPGSGYTF. DNA of the CDR3: TGTGCCAGCTCCCCGGGGTCTGGCTACACCTTC.

Comment on this clonotype: A much larger clone lies one base from this, so it may be a read error. The chain joins TRBV7-2 to TRBJ1-3; D is perhaps TRBD1 (6 bases). Germline V gives CDR1 SGHTA, CDR2 FQGNSA. Trimming stripped 3 bases from V and 2 bases from J, with 8 bases between. The length of the CDR3 is 14 residues. CDR3 coding DNA: TGTGCCAGCAGCTTGGGACACACTGGAAACACCATATATTTT. This gives the protein CASSLGHTGNTIYF. Looking up the rest from reference TRBV7-2 and TRBJ1-3 gives the full variable domain: GAGVSQSPSNKVTEKGKDVELRCDPISGHTALYWYRQSLGQGLEFLIYFQGNSAPDKSGLPSDRFSAERTGGSVSTLTIQRTQQEDSAVYLCASSLGHTGNTIYFGEGSWLTVV.

V and J are TRBV7-9 and TRBJ2-7, with 9 bases aligning to TRBD2. This CDR3 contains 16 residues. Germline values: CDR1 SEHNR, CDR2 FQNEAQ (reference sequence). V was pared by 3 bases and J by 6 bases, with 12 bases of the junction left unmatched. The CDR3 is CASSFDARGGGGEQYF. The CDR3 nucleotides read TGTGCCAGCAGCTTCGATGCGCGGGGGGGCGGCGGCGAGCAGTACTTC.